These T cell receptor beta chains were read from a single sample in a study of vaccination effects on CD4 cells after COVID-19. Only in-frame clones appear in the TCRdb table, and some are missing; sequencing was by immunoSEQ multiplex PCR. This sample has about 32,000 clones, with 72% found just once. Their antigens remain unidentified. Sequenced material: CD4+ T cells from PBMCs cultured with HCoV-229E spike peptides, taken after COVID-19 vaccination. The receptors derive from a human donor who received a COVID-19 vaccine. Each CDR3 is given with its conserved first and last residue. The order of the fields is J gene, clone size, D gene, V gene, CDR3 protein, CDR3 DNA. A D gene is named only where the DNA matches it firmly. Expanded clones are given a class, and other clones once, few, many or no size at all.

>TRBJ1-2|few|TRBD1|TRBV6-4
CASSDPGTGYGYTF
TGTGCCAGCAGTGACCCGGGGACAGGCTATGGCTACACCTTC
>TRBJ2-7|-|TRBD1|TRBV5-1
CASSAQWTGHYEQYF
TGCGCCAGCAGCGCCCAGTGGACAGGGCATTACGAGCAGTACTTC
>TRBJ2-1|-|-|TRBV29-1
CSVRSGAGYEQFF
TGCAGCGTTCGCTCCGGGGCGGGGTATGAGCAGTTCTTC
>TRBJ2-1|-|-|TRBV4-1
CASSQTEREQFF
TGCGCCAGCAGCCAAACAGAACGTGAGCAGTTCTTC
>TRBJ1-3|few|-|TRBV7-6
CASSLGQASSGNTIYF
TGTGCCAGCAGCTTAGGACAGGCAAGCTCTGGAAACACCATATATTTT
>TRBJ2-3|-|-|TRBV5-6
CASSLRAGSTDTQYF
TGTGCCAGCAGCTTGCGGGCAGGAAGCACAGATACGCAGTATTTT
>TRBJ2-7|-|TRBD1|TRBV11-2
CASSSYRDRQAYEQYF
TGTGCCAGCAGCTCGTACCGGGACAGGCAAGCCTACGAGCAGTACTTC
>TRBJ1-1|-|TRBD1|TRBV18
CASSPSQGALPEAFF
TGTGCCAGCTCACCCAGTCAGGGGGCGCTCCCTGAAGCTTTCTTT
>TRBJ1-2|once|-|TRBV19
CASSPVGSDSGIYYGYTF
TGTGCCAGTAGTCCGGTGGGTTCTGACAGCGGTATCTACTATGGCTACACCTTC
>TRBJ1-6|-|TRBD1|TRBV27
CASSFSGGSSPLHF
TGTGCCAGCAGTTTTTCAGGGGGCAGTTCACCCCTCCACTTT
>TRBJ2-1|few|TRBD2|TRBV5-5
CASSPSKWGLAGGPGFF
TGTGCCAGCAGCCCGTCTAAGTGGGGACTAGCGGGAGGGCCGGGGTTCTTC
>TRBJ1-3|-|TRBD1|TRBV29-1
CSVEGQGRGNTIYF
TGCAGCGTTGAGGGACAGGGCCGTGGAAACACCATATATTTT
>TRBJ2-1|few|-|TRBV18
CASSPPMELGGEQFF
TGTGCCAGCTCACCACCGATGGAGCTTGGAGGTGAGCAGTTCTTC
>TRBJ2-7|-|-|TRBV27
CASSLTNAGTEKYEQYF
TGTGCCAGCAGTTTAACAAACGCGGGGACAGAAAAGTACGAGCAGTACTTC
>TRBJ2-5|few|TRBD2|TRBV5-4
CASSPGLAGGPEETQYF
TGTGCCAGCAGCCCGGGACTAGCGGGAGGGCCGGAGGAGACCCAGTACTTC
>TRBJ1-1|-|TRBD1|TRBV6-7
CASSYHSGTGNGTEAFF
TGTGCCAGCAGTTACCATTCCGGGACAGGGAATGGTACTGAAGCTTTCTTT
>TRBJ2-7|-|-|TRBV3-1/TRBV3-2
CASSQADYEQYF
TGTGCCAGCAGCCAAGCCGACTACGAGCAGTACTTC
>TRBJ1-2|-|-|TRBV2
CASREGGAYGYTF
TGTGCCAGCAGAGAGGGAGGGGCCTATGGCTACACCTTC
>TRBJ1-1|-|-|TRBV14
CASSQVWGVGYTEAFF
TGTGCCAGCAGCCAAGTGTGGGGGGTTGGGTACACTGAAGCTTTCTTT
>TRBJ2-3|-|-|TRBV5-1
CASATWGDSLTDTQYF
TGCGCCAGCGCTACCTGGGGGGACAGCCTCACAGATACGCAGTATTTT
>TRBJ1-1|few|-|TRBV19
CASSIPGMETAEAFF
TGTGCCAGTAGTATCCCCGGAATGGAGACAGCTGAAGCTTTCTTT
>TRBJ2-3|once|TRBD2|TRBV6-5
CASSSRERDTDTQYF
TGTGCCAGCAGTTCCAGAGAGCGGGACACAGATACGCAGTATTTT
>TRBJ1-1|-|-|TRBV3-1/TRBV3-2
CASSQALIGRGALAGEAFF
TGTGCCAGCAGCCAAGCCCTTATTGGGAGGGGCGCCCTAGCCGGAGAAGCTTTCTTT
>TRBJ2-3|once|TRBD2|TRBV24-1
CATSDRTSGGAVTDTQYF
TGTGCCACCAGTGACCGCACTAGCGGGGGGGCCGTCACAGATACGCAGTATTTT